Each of the 18 T cell receptor beta chains below was sequenced from the same sample in a study of Ad26.COV2.S vaccination and SARS-CoV-2 variants. This table comes from immunoSEQ multiplex PCR, and its TCRdb copy is limited to in-frame clones, with some not included. Of a few hundred thousand clones in the sample, around 82% were seen once. Treatment of the sample: roughly 20 received Ad26.COV2.S at low or high dose, single or two shots; several received placebo; per-sample allocation not given. Sampling happened 63 days after the first vaccine or placebo injection. This sample comprised peripheral blood, obtained in a trial of Ad26.COV2.S vaccine versus placebo. These TCRs come from a person aged 18-60 years who received the Ad26.COV2.S COVID-19 vaccine or a placebo.

The chain has TRBV7-6 and TRBJ2-5; D might be TRBD2 (6 bases). The CDR3 has 16 residues. V was shortened by 3 bases and J by 3 bases, with 17 bases between the two germline ends. CDR1 and CDR2 from the germline V gene are SGHVS and FNYEAQ. The CDR3 loop reads CASSLGIGGRKETQYF. The CDR3 DNA reads as TGTGCCAGCAGCTTGGGGATCGGGGGACGAAAAGAGACCCAGTACTTC.

This chain joins TRBV20-1 and TRBJ1-2; 8 nucleotides agree with TRBD1. This CDR3 has 15 amino acids. Germline-derived CDR1 and CDR2 are DFQATT and SNEGSKA (reference sequence). V lost 3 bases to trimming and J lost 8 bases; unmatched junction nucleotides: 14. CDR3 bases: TGCAGTGCTAGTCTACCAGGACAGGGAGTGTCGGGCTACACCTTC. Its translation: CSASLPGQGVSGYTF.

This rearrangement joins TRBV24-1 to TRBJ2-7; D not certain. CDR1 KGHDR and CDR2 SFDVKD come from the germline V gene. V was clipped by 6 bases and J by 5 bases, with 16 bases between them. This CDR3 contains 14 residues. The chain's CDR3 is CATSRLQELDEQYF. DNA of the CDR3: TGTGCCACCAGTCGTCTCCAGGAATTGGACGAGCAGTACTTC.

The chain joins TRBV29-1 to TRBJ1-1, with D possibly TRBD1 on 6 matching bases. CDR1 and CDR2 (germline): SQVTM, ANQGSEA. The V end was cut by 3 bases, the J end by 4 bases, with 9 bases between. The CDR3 consists of 12 residues. CDR3 bases: TGCAGCGTTGACCCCAGGGGCACTGAAGCTTTCTTT. It yields the protein CSVDPRGTEAFF.

The genes are TRBV2 and TRBJ1-6, with D possibly being TRBD1 (6 bases). Trimming removed 5 bases from V and 8 bases from J, with 13 bases in between. The CDR3 loop spans 14 amino acids. Germline lookup yields CDR1 SNHLY and CDR2 FYNNEI. CDR3 sequence: CASSSQGTDSPLHF. In DNA form, the CDR3 reads TGTGCCAGCAGTTCCCAGGGGACGGATTCACCCCTCCACTTT.

This clone was counted only a few times. This chain connects TRBV18 to TRBJ1-3, with a tentative D call TRBD1 (5 bases). V shed 6 bases and J shed 3 bases, with 24 bases lying between them. From germline, CDR1 is KGHSH and CDR2 LQKENI. The CDR3 contains 18 residues. The CDR3 sequence: CASSPTKAGRHYGNTIYF. CDR3 bases: TGTGCCAGCTCTCCAACAAAGGCAGGGCGGCATTATGGAAACACCATATATTTT.

This sequence joins TRBV5-5 and TRBJ1-4; 8 bases agree with TRBD1. The CDR3 is made up of 15 amino acids. CDR1 SGHKS and CDR2 YYEKEE come from the germline V gene (reference sequence). Trimming at V came to 4 bases and at J to 8 bases, leaving 10 bases not matched to a gene. CDR3 region: CASSPVGTGNEKLFF. The DNA for the CDR3 is TGTGCCAGCAGCCCGGTGGGGACAGGAAACGAAAAACTGTTTTTT.

J is TRBJ2-5 and V is TRBV7-2, with unresolved D. This CDR3 is built from 15 residues. Looked up from germline, CDR1 is SGHTA and CDR2 is FQGNSA. V dropped 6 bases and J dropped 7 bases, with 21 bases sitting between them. CDR3 coding DNA: TGTGCCAGCAGTCTTACCGACGGGTTGCACGGGACCCAGTACTTC. Encoded protein: CASSLTDGLHGTQYF.

The genes are TRBV3-1 (or the pseudogene TRBV3-2) and TRBJ2-1; D remains unclear. Germline V gene data show CDR1 as LGHDT and CDR2 as YNNKEL (reference sequence). The V gene lost 0 bases and the J gene lost 4 bases, with 10 bases spanning the gap. The CDR3 contains 15 residues. CDR3 sequence reads: CASSQEIRVYNEQFF. In nucleotides, the CDR3 is TGTGCCAGCAGCCAAGAAATTAGAGTGTACAATGAGCAGTTCTTC.

The rearrangement links TRBV30 to TRBJ2-7; 9 nucleotides line up with TRBD1. The CDR3 length is 12 residues. The V and J ends lost 4 bases and 6 bases, in that order; junction bases with no gene match: 4. Germline CDR1 and CDR2: GTSNPN and SVGIG (reference sequence). CDR3 nucleotides: TGTGCCTGGAACAGGGGGCATCGCGAGCAGTACTTC. Its translation is CAWNRGHREQYF.

V usage is TRBV7-9 and J usage is TRBJ1-1; D not resolved. Germline values: CDR1 SEHNR, CDR2 FQNEAQ (reference sequence). This CDR3 spans 14 amino acids. Trimming left V 1 base short and J 0 bases short, with 6 bases between. CDR3 DNA sequence: TGTGCCAGCAGCTTAGAAAGGATGAACACTGAAGCTTTCTTT. Its translation is CASSLERMNTEAFF.

This sequence joins TRBV27 and TRBJ1-5; D not certain. The CDR3 consists of 14 residues. In germline, CDR1 is MNHEY, CDR2 SMNVEV (reference sequence). The V end was cut by 3 bases, the J end by 3 bases, with 9 bases between. CDR3 loop: CASSFGQYNQPQHF. The DNA for the CDR3 is TGTGCCAGCAGTTTCGGGCAGTACAATCAGCCCCAGCATTTT.

V gene TRBV13 combines with J gene TRBJ2-5, with D perhaps given as TRBD1 or TRBD2 (5 bases each). Germline values: CDR1 PRHDT, CDR2 FYEKMQ (reference sequence). V was clipped by 6 bases and J by 3 bases, with 11 bases between them. The CDR3 is 13 residues long. In DNA, the CDR3 is TGTGCCAGCAGGTCCGGGACGGAAGAGACCCAGTACTTC. As protein: CASRSGTEETQYF.

CDR3 bases: TGTGCCAGCAGCTCGGGTCTAGCGGCTACCTCCTACGAGCAGTACTTC. It translates to CASSSGLAATSYEQYF. The chain links TRBV6-6 to TRBJ2-7, with 7 bases identical to TRBD2. In germline, CDR1 is MNHNY, CDR2 SVGAGI (reference sequence). Trimming at V came to 6 bases and at J to 0 bases, leaving 11 bases not matched to a gene. CDR3 size: 16 residues.

The chain links TRBV3-1 (or the pseudogene TRBV3-2) to TRBJ2-5; 8 bases are a match to TRBD1. This CDR3 has 15 residues. Losses at the gene ends were 5 bases for V and 5 bases for J; bases not matched to a gene: 10. Germline CDR1 is LGHDT and CDR2 is YNNKEL (reference sequence). CDR3 loop: CASSKRTGTLETQYF. CDR3 DNA: TGTGCCAGCAGCAAACGGACAGGGACTCTGGAGACCCAGTACTTC.

The chain uses TRBV29-1 and TRBJ1-2; 9 bases fit TRBD1. The CDR3 runs to 15 residues. J was trimmed by 1 base and V by 6 bases; bases with no gene match: 9. Germline V gene sequence: CDR1 SQVTM, CDR2 ANQGSEA. CDR3 nucleotide sequence: TGCAGCGTCCCCGGGACAGGGAGCTATAACTATGGCTACACCTTC. As protein: CSVPGTGSYNYGYTF.

This clone has only a few counts. This chain uses TRBV3-1 (or the pseudogene TRBV3-2) with TRBJ1-4, with D perhaps matching TRBD1 (6 bases). CDR1 LGHDT and CDR2 YNNKEL come from the germline V gene (reference sequence). V was clipped by 5 bases and J by 4 bases, with 11 bases between them. The CDR3 has 14 residues. Here the CDR3 DNA reads TGTGCCAGCAGCTCCCGACAGGTTAATGAAAAACTGTTTTTT. Its protein is CASSSRQVNEKLFF.

Remarks on this clone: Other DNA sequences within the sample encode an identical CDR3. The rearrangement joins TRBV9 to TRBJ2-5, with unresolved D. Germline-derived CDR1 and CDR2 are SGDLS and YYNGEE. Between the trimmed V and J ends, which lost 0 bases and 2 bases, there was a span of 5 bases. The CDR3 is made up of 13 amino acids. DNA for the CDR3: TGTGCCAGCAGCGTAGCCGGACAAGAGACCCAGTACTTC. It translates to CASSVAGQETQYF.